This TCR beta chain was obtained from a study of blood T cell repertoires in COVID-19. About the study: Sites in the United States, Italy and Spain provided acute and convalescent COVID-19 samples.

The V gene end was trimmed by 4 bases and the J gene end by 3 bases; junction bases not matched to a gene: 12. The CDR3 contains 17 residues. CDR1 is LNHDA and CDR2 is SQIVND in the germline V gene (reference sequence). Seattle patients were enrolled while actively infected and followed longitudinally. Sequencing was performed with immunoSEQ multiplex PCR; in TCRdb, only in-frame clones are kept and a portion is missing. The sample shows around 150,000 clones, 88% of them seen only once. J is TRBJ1-5 and V is TRBV19; 7 positions match TRBD1. The clonotype was recovered from a human donor with COVID-19, enrolled during active disease. The donor label of this sample is uncertain. Sequencing was performed on peripheral blood. The CDR3 is CASSSGGGGPFNQPQHF. For the CDR3, the DNA is TGTGCCAGTAGTAGCGGCGGAGGGGGCCCCTTCAATCAGCCCCAGCATTTT.